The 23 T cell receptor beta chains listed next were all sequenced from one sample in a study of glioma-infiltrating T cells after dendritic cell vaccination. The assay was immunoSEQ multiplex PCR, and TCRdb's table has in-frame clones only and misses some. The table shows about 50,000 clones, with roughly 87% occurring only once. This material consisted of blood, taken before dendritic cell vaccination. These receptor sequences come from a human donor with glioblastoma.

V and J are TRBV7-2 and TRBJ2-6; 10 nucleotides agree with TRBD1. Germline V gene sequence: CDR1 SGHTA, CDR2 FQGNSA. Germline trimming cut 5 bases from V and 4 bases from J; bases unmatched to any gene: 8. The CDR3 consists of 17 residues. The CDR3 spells CASSPRDRGGGANVLTF. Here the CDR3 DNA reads TGTGCCAGCAGCCCACGGGACAGGGGAGGGGGGGCCAACGTCCTGACTTTC.

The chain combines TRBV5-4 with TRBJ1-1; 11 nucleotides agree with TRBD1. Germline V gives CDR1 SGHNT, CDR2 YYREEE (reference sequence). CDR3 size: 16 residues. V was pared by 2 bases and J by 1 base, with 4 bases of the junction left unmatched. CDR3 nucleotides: TGTGCCAGCAGCTTTGGACAGGGGGCGGCGAACACTGAAGCTTTCTTT. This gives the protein CASSFGQGAANTEAFF.

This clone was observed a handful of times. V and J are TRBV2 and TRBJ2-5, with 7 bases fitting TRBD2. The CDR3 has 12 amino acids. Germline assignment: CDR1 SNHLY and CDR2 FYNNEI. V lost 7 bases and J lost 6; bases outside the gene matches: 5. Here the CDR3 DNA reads TGTGCCAGCATGGGACTACCGAAGACCCAGTACTTC. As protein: CASMGLPKTQYF.

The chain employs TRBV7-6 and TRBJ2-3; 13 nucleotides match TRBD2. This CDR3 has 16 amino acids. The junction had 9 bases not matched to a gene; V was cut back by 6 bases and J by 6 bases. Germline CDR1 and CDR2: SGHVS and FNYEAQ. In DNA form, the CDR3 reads TGTGCCAGCAGGAACACTAGCGGGGGGGCCTGGGATACGCAGTATTTT. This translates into CASRNTSGGAWDTQYF.

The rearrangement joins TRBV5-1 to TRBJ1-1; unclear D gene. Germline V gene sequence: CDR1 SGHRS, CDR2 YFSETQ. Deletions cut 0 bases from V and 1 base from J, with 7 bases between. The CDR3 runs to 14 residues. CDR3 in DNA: TGCGCCAGCAGCTTGGTGAGCCAGAACACTGAAGCTTTCTTT. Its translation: CASSLVSQNTEAFF.

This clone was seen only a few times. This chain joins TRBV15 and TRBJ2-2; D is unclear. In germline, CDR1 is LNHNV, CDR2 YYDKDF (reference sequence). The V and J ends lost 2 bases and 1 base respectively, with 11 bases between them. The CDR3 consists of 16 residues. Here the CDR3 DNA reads TGTGCCACCAGCAGACCATCGACTGTGAACACCGGGGAGCTGTTTTTT. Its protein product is CATSRPSTVNTGELFF.

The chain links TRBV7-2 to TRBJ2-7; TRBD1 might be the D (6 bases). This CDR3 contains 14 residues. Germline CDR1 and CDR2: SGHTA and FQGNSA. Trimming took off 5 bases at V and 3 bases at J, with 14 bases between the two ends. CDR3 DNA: TGTGCCAGCAGCCAAGAGGACAGATTCTACGAGCAGTACTTC. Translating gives CASSQEDRFYEQYF. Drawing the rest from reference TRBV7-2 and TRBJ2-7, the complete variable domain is GAGVSQSPSNKVTEKGKDVELRCDPISGHTALYWYRQSLGQGLEFLIYFQGNSAPDKSGLPSDRFSAERTGGSVSTLTIQRTQQEDSAVYLCASSQEDRFYEQYFGPGTRLTVT.

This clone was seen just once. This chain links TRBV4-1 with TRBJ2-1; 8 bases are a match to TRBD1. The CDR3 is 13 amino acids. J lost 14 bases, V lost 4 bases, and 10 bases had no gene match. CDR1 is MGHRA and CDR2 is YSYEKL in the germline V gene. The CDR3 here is CASSLGTGLREFF. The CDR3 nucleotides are TGCGCCAGCAGCCTCGGGACAGGACTAAGGGAGTTCTTC.

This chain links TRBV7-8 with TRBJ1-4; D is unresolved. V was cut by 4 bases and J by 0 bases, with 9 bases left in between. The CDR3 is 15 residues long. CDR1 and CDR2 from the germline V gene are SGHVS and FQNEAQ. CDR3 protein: CASSSFRATNEKLFF. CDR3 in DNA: TGTGCCAGCAGCTCGTTCCGGGCAACTAATGAAAAACTGTTTTTT. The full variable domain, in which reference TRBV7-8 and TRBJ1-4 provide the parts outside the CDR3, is GAGVSQSPRYKVAKRGQDVALRCDPISGHVSLFWYQQALGQGPEFLTYFQNEAQLDKSGLPSDRFFAERPEGSVSTLKIQRTQQEDSAVYLCASSSFRATNEKLFFGSGTQLSVL.

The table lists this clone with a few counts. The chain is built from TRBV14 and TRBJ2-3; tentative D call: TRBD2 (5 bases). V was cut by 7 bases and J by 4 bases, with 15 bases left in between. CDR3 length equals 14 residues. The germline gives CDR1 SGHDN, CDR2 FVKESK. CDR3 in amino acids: CASTTLAQADTQYF. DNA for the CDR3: TGTGCCAGCACCACTCTAGCCCAGGCAGATACGCAGTATTTT.

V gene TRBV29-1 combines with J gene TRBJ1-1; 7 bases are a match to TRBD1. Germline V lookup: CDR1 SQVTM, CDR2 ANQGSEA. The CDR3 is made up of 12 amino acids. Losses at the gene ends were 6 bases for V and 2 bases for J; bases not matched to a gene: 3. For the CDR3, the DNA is TGCAGCGTAAACAGGGGAAACACTGAAGCTTTCTTT. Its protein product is CSVNRGNTEAFF.

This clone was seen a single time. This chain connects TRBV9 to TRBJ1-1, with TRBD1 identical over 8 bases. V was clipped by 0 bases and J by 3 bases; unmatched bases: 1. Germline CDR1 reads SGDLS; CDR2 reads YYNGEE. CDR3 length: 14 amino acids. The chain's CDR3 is CASSVGTGYTEAFF. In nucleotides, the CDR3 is TGTGCCAGCAGCGTAGGGACAGGGTACACTGAAGCTTTCTTT.

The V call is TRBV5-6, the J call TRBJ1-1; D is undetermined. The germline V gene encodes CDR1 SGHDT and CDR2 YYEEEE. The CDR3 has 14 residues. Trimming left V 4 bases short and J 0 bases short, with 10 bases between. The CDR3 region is CASSRGGLNTEAFF. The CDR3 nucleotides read TGTGCCAGCAGCCGAGGAGGCCTGAACACTGAAGCTTTCTTT.

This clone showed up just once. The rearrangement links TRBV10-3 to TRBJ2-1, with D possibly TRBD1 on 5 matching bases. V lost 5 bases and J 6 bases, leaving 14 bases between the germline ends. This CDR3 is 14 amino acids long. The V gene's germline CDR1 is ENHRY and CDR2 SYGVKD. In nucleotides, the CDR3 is TGTGCCATCAGTCTGGGGCCCCCGGGCAATGAGCAGTTCTTC. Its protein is CAISLGPPGNEQFF.

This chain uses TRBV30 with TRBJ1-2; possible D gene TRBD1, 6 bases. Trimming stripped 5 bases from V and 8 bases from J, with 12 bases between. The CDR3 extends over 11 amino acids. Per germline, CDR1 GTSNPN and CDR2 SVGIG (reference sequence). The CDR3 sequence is CAWDRLSGYTF. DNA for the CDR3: TGTGCCTGGGACAGGCTGTCCGGCTACACCTTC.

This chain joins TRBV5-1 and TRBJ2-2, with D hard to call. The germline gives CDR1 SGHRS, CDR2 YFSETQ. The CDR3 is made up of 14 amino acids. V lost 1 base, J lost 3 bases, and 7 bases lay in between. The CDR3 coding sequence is TGCGCCAGCAGCTTGTTTCTGTACACCGGGGAGCTGTTTTTT. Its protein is CASSLFLYTGELFF.

CDR3 amino acids: CASREGGNQPQHF. The CDR3 DNA reads TGTGCCAGCAGGGAGGGGGGGAATCAGCCCCAGCATTTT. The V gene is TRBV6-1, the J gene TRBJ1-5; tentative D call: TRBD1 (6 bases). The CDR3 loop spans 13 amino acids. Germline loops: CDR1 MNHNS, CDR2 SASEGT. V dropped 6 bases and J dropped 4 bases, with 10 bases sitting between them.

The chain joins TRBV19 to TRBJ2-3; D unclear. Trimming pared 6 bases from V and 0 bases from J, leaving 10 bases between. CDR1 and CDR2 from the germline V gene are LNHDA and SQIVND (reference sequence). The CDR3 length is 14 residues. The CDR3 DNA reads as TGTGCCAGTAGCGTCCTAGGTAGCACAGATACGCAGTATTTT. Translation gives CASSVLGSTDTQYF.

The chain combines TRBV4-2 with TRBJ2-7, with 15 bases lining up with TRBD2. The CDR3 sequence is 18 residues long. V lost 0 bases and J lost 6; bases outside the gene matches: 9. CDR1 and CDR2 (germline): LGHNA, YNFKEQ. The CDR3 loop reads CASSQERRTSGRGGEQYF. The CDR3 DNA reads TGTGCCAGCAGCCAAGAGCGCCGGACTAGCGGGAGGGGGGGCGAGCAGTACTTC.

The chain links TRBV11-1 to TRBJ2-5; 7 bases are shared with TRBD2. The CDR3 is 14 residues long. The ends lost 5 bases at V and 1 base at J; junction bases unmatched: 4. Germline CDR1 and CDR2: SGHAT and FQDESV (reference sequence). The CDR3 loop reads CASSGGGTQETQYF. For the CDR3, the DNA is TGTGCCAGCAGCGGGGGGGGGACCCAAGAGACCCAGTACTTC.

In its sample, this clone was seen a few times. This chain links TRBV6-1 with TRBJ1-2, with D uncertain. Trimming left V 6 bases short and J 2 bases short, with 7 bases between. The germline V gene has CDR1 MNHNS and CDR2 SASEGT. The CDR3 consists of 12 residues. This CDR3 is CASSQKNYGYTF. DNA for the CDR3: TGTGCCAGCAGCCAGAAAAACTATGGCTACACCTTC.

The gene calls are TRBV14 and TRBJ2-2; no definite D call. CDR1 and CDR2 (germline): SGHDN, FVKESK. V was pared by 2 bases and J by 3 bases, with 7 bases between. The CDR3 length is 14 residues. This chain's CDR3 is CASSQYIDTGELFF. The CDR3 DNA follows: TGTGCCAGCAGCCAATATATCGACACCGGGGAGCTGTTTTTT.

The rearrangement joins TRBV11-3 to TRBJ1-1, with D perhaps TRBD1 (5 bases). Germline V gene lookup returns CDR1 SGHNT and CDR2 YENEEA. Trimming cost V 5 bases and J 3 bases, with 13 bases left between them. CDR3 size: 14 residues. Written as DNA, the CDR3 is TGTGCCAGCAGCCAGGCGCGGGGGGACACTGAAGCTTTCTTT. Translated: CASSQARGDTEAFF.